Listed below are T cell receptor beta chains from one sample, sequenced in a study of neurological immune-mediated disorders. MiXCR, applied by TCRdb to the 5' RACE reads, yields one record per CDR3 protein. In the table there are fewer than 30,000 distinct CDR3 sequences, about 6.7% of which are singletons. Sequences were obtained from PBMCs. These receptors came from a woman aged 40-49 years in good health. Each CDR3 is given with its conserved first and last residue. Each record gives: J gene, D gene, CDR3 length, V gene, clone size, CDR3 DNA, CDR3 protein. A D gene is named only where the DNA matches it firmly. Not all rows give a size; the values are once, few, many and, for expanded clones, a class.

j_call: TRBJ2-5
d_call: .
cdr3_length: 12
v_call: TRBV18
clone_size: many
cdr3_nt: TGTGCCAGCTCACCATACGGGGAGACCCAGTACTTC
cdr3_aa: CASSPYGETQYF

j_call: TRBJ2-6
d_call: .
cdr3_length: 15
v_call: TRBV12-3/TRBV12-4
clone_size: many
cdr3_nt: TGTGCCAGCAGCCTTGAGCTCTCTGGGGCCAACGTCCTGACTTTC
cdr3_aa: CASSLELSGANVLTF

j_call: TRBJ1-1
d_call: .
cdr3_length: 13
v_call: TRBV11-2
clone_size: many
cdr3_nt: TGTGCCAGCAGCTTTTTAGGGAGGACTGAAGCTTTCTTT
cdr3_aa: CASSFLGRTEAFF

j_call: TRBJ1-2
d_call: .
cdr3_length: 13
v_call: TRBV20-1
clone_size: many
cdr3_nt: TGCAGTGCCCCAAGAAGCGCTTTATATGGCTACACCTTC
cdr3_aa: CSAPRSALYGYTF

j_call: TRBJ2-1
d_call: TRBD2
cdr3_length: 15
v_call: TRBV20-1
clone_size: many
cdr3_nt: TGCAGTGCTAGACTAGGCGGGAGTATACCCAATGAGCAGTTCTTC
cdr3_aa: CSARLGGSIPNEQFF

j_call: TRBJ2-7
d_call: TRBD2
cdr3_length: 18
v_call: TRBV6-2/TRBV6-3
clone_size: many
cdr3_nt: TGTGCCAGCAGTTACTCTACTAGCGGGAGAGGGGTAGACTACGAGCAGTACTTC
cdr3_aa: CASSYSTSGRGVDYEQYF

j_call: TRBJ2-1
d_call: .
cdr3_length: 12
v_call: TRBV6-6
clone_size: many
cdr3_nt: TGTGCCAGCAGCATACTGGAGAATGAGCAGTTCTTC
cdr3_aa: CASSILENEQFF

j_call: TRBJ2-7
d_call: TRBD2
cdr3_length: 12
v_call: TRBV29-1
clone_size: many
cdr3_nt: TGCAGCCCTGTAGTGGCGGGAGGCGAGCAGTACTTC
cdr3_aa: CSPVVAGGEQYF

j_call: TRBJ2-3
d_call: .
cdr3_length: 16
v_call: TRBV9
clone_size: many
cdr3_nt: TGTGCCAGCAGCCCTCAGGTCCAGAGGGTCCCAGATACGCAGTATTTT
cdr3_aa: CASSPQVQRVPDTQYF

j_call: TRBJ1-5
d_call: .
cdr3_length: 14
v_call: TRBV7-8
clone_size: many
cdr3_nt: TGTGCCAGCAGCTTAGTGGGGAGCAATCAGCCCCAGCATTTT
cdr3_aa: CASSLVGSNQPQHF

j_call: TRBJ2-4
d_call: .
cdr3_length: 18
v_call: TRBV7-3
clone_size: medium-sized
cdr3_nt: TGTGCCAGCAGCTTAAACGGGGACCCAGCCTCCCTCGGAAACATTCAGTACTTC
cdr3_aa: CASSLNGDPASLGNIQYF

j_call: TRBJ2-5
d_call: .
cdr3_length: 14
v_call: TRBV7-2
clone_size: many
cdr3_nt: TGTGCCAGCAGCTTAGTTGGCAGCCAAGAGACCCAGTACTTC
cdr3_aa: CASSLVGSQETQYF

j_call: TRBJ2-1
d_call: TRBD2
cdr3_length: 17
v_call: TRBV4-1
clone_size: many
cdr3_nt: TGCGCCAGCAGCCTATTAGTTGTGGGAGGGCCCTCCAATGAGCAGTTCTTC
cdr3_aa: CASSLLVVGGPSNEQFF

j_call: TRBJ1-5
d_call: .
cdr3_length: 15
v_call: TRBV5-1
clone_size: many
cdr3_nt: TGCGCCAGCAGCTTGGTGCCGGATAGCAATCAGCCCCAGCATTTT
cdr3_aa: CASSLVPDSNQPQHF

j_call: TRBJ1-1
d_call: .
cdr3_length: 14
v_call: TRBV5-1
clone_size: many
cdr3_nt: TGCGCCAGCAGCTTGTACCCATTGAACACTGAAGCTTTCTTT
cdr3_aa: CASSLYPLNTEAFF

j_call: TRBJ2-2
d_call: TRBD2
cdr3_length: 16
v_call: TRBV20-1
clone_size: many
cdr3_nt: TGCAGTGCTAGTCCCCTAGCGGGAGGTTCATACGGGGAGCTGTTTTTT
cdr3_aa: CSASPLAGGSYGELFF

j_call: TRBJ2-3
d_call: TRBD2
cdr3_length: 16
v_call: TRBV11-2
clone_size: many
cdr3_nt: TGTGCCAGCAGCTTAGTAGCGGGGAAGGGCACAGATACGCAGTATTTT
cdr3_aa: CASSLVAGKGTDTQYF

j_call: TRBJ1-1
d_call: TRBD1
cdr3_length: 14
v_call: TRBV29-1
clone_size: many
cdr3_nt: TGCAGCGTTGCCCGGACAGGGCTGAACACTGAAGCTTTCTTT
cdr3_aa: CSVARTGLNTEAFF

j_call: TRBJ1-1
d_call: .
cdr3_length: 13
v_call: TRBV29-1
clone_size: many
cdr3_nt: TGCAGCGTGGAGGGACAACAGAACACTGAAGCTTTCTTT
cdr3_aa: CSVEGQQNTEAFF

j_call: TRBJ1-1
d_call: TRBD1
cdr3_length: 15
v_call: TRBV5-1
clone_size: many
cdr3_nt: TGCGCCAGCAGCCTCCGGACAGGGGGGAACACTGAAGCTTTCTTT
cdr3_aa: CASSLRTGGNTEAFF

j_call: TRBJ2-2
d_call: .
cdr3_length: 15
v_call: TRBV5-1
clone_size: many
cdr3_nt: TGCGCCAGCAGCTTGCTACAGTCGAACACCGGGGAGCTGTTTTTT
cdr3_aa: CASSLLQSNTGELFF

j_call: TRBJ1-4
d_call: .
cdr3_length: 13
v_call: TRBV3-1
clone_size: many
cdr3_nt: TGTGCCAGCACTAGGGACATTGGGGAAAAACTGTTTTTT
cdr3_aa: CASTRDIGEKLFF

j_call: TRBJ2-5
d_call: .
cdr3_length: 16
v_call: TRBV7-2
clone_size: many
cdr3_nt: TGTGCCAGCAGCCCCCCCGGGGCAGGGCCCCCAGAGACCCAGTACTTC
cdr3_aa: CASSPPGAGPPETQYF

j_call: TRBJ1-1
d_call: .
cdr3_length: 14
v_call: TRBV20-1
clone_size: .
cdr3_nt: TGCAGTGCTAGAGTTTCGAGTTCCTACACTGAAGCTTTCTTT
cdr3_aa: CSARVSSSYTEAFF

j_call: TRBJ2-6
d_call: .
cdr3_length: 15
v_call: TRBV7-9
clone_size: many
cdr3_nt: TGTGCCAGCAGCTCGCAGGGGACTGGGGCCAACGTCCTGACTTTC
cdr3_aa: CASSSQGTGANVLTF

j_call: TRBJ1-2
d_call: TRBD1
cdr3_length: 14
v_call: TRBV20-1
clone_size: many
cdr3_nt: TGCAGTGCTAGAGAAGGACAGGCAAGCTATGGCTACACCTTC
cdr3_aa: CSAREGQASYGYTF

j_call: TRBJ2-1
d_call: TRBD1
cdr3_length: 12
v_call: TRBV12-3/TRBV12-4
clone_size: many
cdr3_nt: TGTGCCAGCAGGGACAGGGCCAATGAGCAGTTCTTC
cdr3_aa: CASRDRANEQFF

j_call: TRBJ1-2
d_call: .
cdr3_length: 12
v_call: TRBV5-5
clone_size: many
cdr3_nt: TGTGCCAGCAGCCCCGGCACTGGGGGCTACACCTTC
cdr3_aa: CASSPGTGGYTF

j_call: TRBJ1-1
d_call: .
cdr3_length: 13
v_call: TRBV28
clone_size: many
cdr3_nt: TGTGCCAGCACCGGGACACCGAACACTGAAGCTTTCTTT
cdr3_aa: CASTGTPNTEAFF

j_call: TRBJ1-1
d_call: TRBD1
cdr3_length: 16
v_call: TRBV5-1
clone_size: medium-sized
cdr3_nt: TGCGCCAGCAGCTTAACCGGGACAGGGATGAACACTGAAGCTTTCTTT
cdr3_aa: CASSLTGTGMNTEAFF

j_call: TRBJ2-3
d_call: .
cdr3_length: 10
v_call: TRBV20-1
clone_size: many
cdr3_nt: TGCAGTGCCTACACAGATACGCAGTATTTT
cdr3_aa: CSAYTDTQYF

j_call: TRBJ2-4
d_call: .
cdr3_length: 14
v_call: TRBV7-2
clone_size: many
cdr3_nt: TGTGCCAGCAGCTTAGACTCTCAGAAAAACATTCAGTACTTC
cdr3_aa: CASSLDSQKNIQYF

j_call: TRBJ2-7
d_call: TRBD2
cdr3_length: 14
v_call: TRBV5-1
clone_size: many
cdr3_nt: TGCGCCAGCAGCTTGCAGGGACTAGGAGACGAGCAGTACTTC
cdr3_aa: CASSLQGLGDEQYF

j_call: TRBJ1-1
d_call: .
cdr3_length: 14
v_call: TRBV7-9
clone_size: many
cdr3_nt: TGTGCCAGCAGCTTAGATGGGATAAACACTGAAGCTTTCTTT
cdr3_aa: CASSLDGINTEAFF

j_call: TRBJ2-1
d_call: TRBD1
cdr3_length: 17
v_call: TRBV5-1
clone_size: medium-sized
cdr3_nt: TGCGCCAGCAACCGGGCAGGGGGCACGTCGGCAGACAATGAGCAGTTCTTC
cdr3_aa: CASNRAGGTSADNEQFF

j_call: TRBJ1-5
d_call: .
cdr3_length: 15
v_call: TRBV5-5
clone_size: .
cdr3_nt: TGTGCCAGCAGCCCCGGGACTAGCAGCAATCAGCCCCAGCATTTT
cdr3_aa: CASSPGTSSNQPQHF

j_call: TRBJ2-1
d_call: .
cdr3_length: 15
v_call: TRBV20-1
clone_size: many
cdr3_nt: TGCAGTGCTAGAGATCCCCCACGCTCCTACAATGAGCAGTTCTTC
cdr3_aa: CSARDPPRSYNEQFF

j_call: TRBJ2-1
d_call: TRBD1
cdr3_length: 15
v_call: TRBV29-1
clone_size: many
cdr3_nt: TGCAGCATACGAAGCACAGGGGCATCCTACAATGAGCAGTTCTTC
cdr3_aa: CSIRSTGASYNEQFF

j_call: TRBJ2-5
d_call: .
cdr3_length: 14
v_call: TRBV5-1
clone_size: many
cdr3_nt: TGCGCCAGCAGCTTGGGGACGCTTCTGGAGACCCAGTACTTC
cdr3_aa: CASSLGTLLETQYF

j_call: TRBJ2-1
d_call: .
cdr3_length: 16
v_call: TRBV9
clone_size: medium-sized
cdr3_nt: TGTGCCAGCAGCTCACTCGGGACTCCCTTGGGGAATGAGCAGTTCTTC
cdr3_aa: CASSSLGTPLGNEQFF

j_call: TRBJ2-3
d_call: TRBD2
cdr3_length: 16
v_call: TRBV7-2
clone_size: many
cdr3_nt: TGTGCCAGCAGCAAACTAGCGGGGGGGGCGGCAGATACGCAGTATTTT
cdr3_aa: CASSKLAGGAADTQYF

j_call: TRBJ1-4
d_call: .
cdr3_length: 17
v_call: TRBV6-6
clone_size: many
cdr3_nt: TGTGCCAGCAGTACTCGAGAGGACGGCCCAACTAATGAAAAACTGTTTTTT
cdr3_aa: CASSTREDGPTNEKLFF

j_call: TRBJ2-7
d_call: TRBD2
cdr3_length: 13
v_call: TRBV20-1
clone_size: many
cdr3_nt: TGCAGTGCTAGTTGGCTAGCGGGAGACGAGCAGTACTTC
cdr3_aa: CSASWLAGDEQYF

j_call: TRBJ2-5
d_call: .
cdr3_length: 15
v_call: TRBV11-2
clone_size: .
cdr3_nt: TGTGCCAGCAGCTTAGAGGGCGGCAGGGGTCAGACCCAGTACTTC
cdr3_aa: CASSLEGGRGQTQYF

j_call: TRBJ2-7
d_call: .
cdr3_length: 15
v_call: TRBV5-1
clone_size: many
cdr3_nt: TGCGCCAGCAGCTTCGTGAGCGAGTCTTCCTACGAGCAGTACTTC
cdr3_aa: CASSFVSESSYEQYF

j_call: TRBJ1-6
d_call: .
cdr3_length: 11
v_call: TRBV30
clone_size: many
cdr3_nt: TGTGCCTGGAGAAACGGCTCGCCCCTCCACTTT
cdr3_aa: CAWRNGSPLHF

j_call: TRBJ1-1
d_call: .
cdr3_length: 14
v_call: TRBV15
clone_size: many
cdr3_nt: TGTGCCACCAGCACCCGTAAGACGGGCACTGAAGCTTTCTTT
cdr3_aa: CATSTRKTGTEAFF

j_call: TRBJ1-5
d_call: .
cdr3_length: 13
v_call: TRBV4-3
clone_size: many
cdr3_nt: TGCGCCAGCAGCCCCGGATTCAATCAGCCCCAGCATTTT
cdr3_aa: CASSPGFNQPQHF

j_call: TRBJ2-1
d_call: TRBD1
cdr3_length: 11
v_call: TRBV28
clone_size: many
cdr3_nt: TGTGCCAGCATCTACAGGGGCGAGCAGTTCTTC
cdr3_aa: CASIYRGEQFF

j_call: TRBJ2-1
d_call: TRBD2
cdr3_length: 19
v_call: TRBV7-8
clone_size: many
cdr3_nt: TGTGCCAGCAGCACACCGCCCGGGACTAGCGGGAGGGGAGGGAATGAGCAGTTCTTC
cdr3_aa: CASSTPPGTSGRGGNEQFF

j_call: TRBJ1-2
d_call: TRBD1
cdr3_length: 14
v_call: TRBV5-1
clone_size: many
cdr3_nt: TGCGCCAGCAGCTTGGAACAGGGGAAGAATGGCTACACCTTC
cdr3_aa: CASSLEQGKNGYTF

j_call: TRBJ1-3
d_call: .
cdr3_length: 14
v_call: TRBV5-5
clone_size: many
cdr3_nt: TGTGCCAGCAGCTCCTACAGCTCTGGAAACACCATATATTTT
cdr3_aa: CASSSYSSGNTIYF

j_call: TRBJ2-7
d_call: TRBD1
cdr3_length: 18
v_call: TRBV4-2
clone_size: many
cdr3_nt: TGTGCCAGCAGCCAAGATCTTAATAAGAGACAGGGGTCCTACGAGCAGTACTTC
cdr3_aa: CASSQDLNKRQGSYEQYF

j_call: TRBJ2-5
d_call: .
cdr3_length: 14
v_call: TRBV18
clone_size: many
cdr3_nt: TGTGCCAGCTCACCGATTAGATTCCAAGAGACCCAGTACTTC
cdr3_aa: CASSPIRFQETQYF

j_call: TRBJ2-7
d_call: .
cdr3_length: 15
v_call: TRBV6-1
clone_size: many
cdr3_nt: TGTGCCAGCAGAAGGTCCGAGGGTCTAACTGACGAGCAGTACTTC
cdr3_aa: CASRRSEGLTDEQYF